This T cell receptor (beta chain) was captured by sequencing in a study of T cell responses to AZD1222 COVID-19 vaccine. The study's findings and limits: Researchers took repertoire samples only after the peak T cell response had come. Donors were mostly white British, more females; clonal diversity possibly underestimated. Across spike, vaccine-associated CD4 TCRs were found, dominant at 160-218 and 743-854. Vaccination with two AZD1222 doses was followed by a rise in Spike-specific TCR breadth and depth.

Germline assignment: CDR1 LNHDA and CDR2 SQIVND (reference sequence). Trimming left V 5 bases short and J 0 bases short, with 7 bases between. CDR3 size: 13 residues. Concerning this clone itself: Its antigen is unknown.

Profiled with immunoSEQ multiplex PCR; TCRdb holds only in-frame clones, not every one. The sample consists of 89,000 or so clones, around 90% of them appearing once. Sequencing was performed on peripheral blood, taken 28 days after the second AZD1222 dose. The TCR originated in an adult who received the AZD1222 COVID-19 vaccine. This sequence joins TRBV19 and TRBJ2-5, with D uncertain. This chain's CDR3 is CASSYRDQETQYF. CDR3 sequence (DNA): TGTGCCAGTAGTTATAGGGACCAAGAGACCCAGTACTTC.